The clone carrying this T cell receptor beta chain was recorded a few times. From the 5' RACE reads, TCRdb called clonotypes with MiXCR, one entry per CDR3 protein. Of 86,000 or so distinct CDR3 sequences listed, 5% to 6.5% were seen once; the top ten hold about 7.5%. Germline loops: CDR1 MDHEN, CDR2 SYDVKM. The CDR3 runs to 13 residues. V was pared by 5 bases and J by 3 bases, with 10 bases between. The data originate from a study of early T cells in non-severe SARS-CoV-2 infection. The sequence came from an adult who was a healthcare worker with PCR-confirmed SARS-CoV-2 infection or an uninfected control (not recorded which). The specimen sequenced was whole blood. The chain uses TRBV28 and TRBJ1-1, with a weak D call TRBD1 (6 bases). CDR3 amino acids: CASSRQVYTEAFF. The CDR3 bases are TGTGCCAGCAGTCGACAGGTCTACACTGAAGCTTTCTTT. The entire variable domain, with the rest obtained from reference TRBV28 and TRBJ1-1, is as follows: DVKVTQSSRYLVKRTGEKVFLECVQDMDHENMFWYRQDPGLGLRLIYFSYDVKMKEKGDIPEGYSVSREKKERFSLILESASTNQTSMYLCASSRQVYTEAFFGQGTRLTVV.